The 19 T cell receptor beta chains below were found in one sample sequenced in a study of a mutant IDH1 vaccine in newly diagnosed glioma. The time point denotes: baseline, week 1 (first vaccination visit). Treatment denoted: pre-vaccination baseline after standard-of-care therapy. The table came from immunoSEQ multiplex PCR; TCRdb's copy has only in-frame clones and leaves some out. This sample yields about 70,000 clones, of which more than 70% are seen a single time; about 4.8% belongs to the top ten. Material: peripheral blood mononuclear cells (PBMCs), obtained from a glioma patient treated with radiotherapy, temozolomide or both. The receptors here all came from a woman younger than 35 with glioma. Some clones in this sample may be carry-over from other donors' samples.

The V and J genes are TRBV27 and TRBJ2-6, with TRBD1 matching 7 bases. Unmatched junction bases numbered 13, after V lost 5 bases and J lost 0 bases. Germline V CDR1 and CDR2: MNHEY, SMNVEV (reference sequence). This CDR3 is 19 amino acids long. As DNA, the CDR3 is TGTGCCAGCAGTCCATTCCGACAGGGACCGTTCTCTGGGGCCAACGTCCTGACTTTC. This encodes CASSPFRQGPFSGANVLTF.

The CDR3 region is CASSLVSGGANTGELFF. CDR3 coding DNA: TGCGCCAGCAGCTTGGTTAGCGGGGGGGCGAACACCGGGGAGCTGTTTTTT. The chain carries TRBV5-1 and TRBJ2-2; 11 positions match TRBD2. CDR1 is SGHRS, CDR2 YFSETQ, per germline. The CDR3 runs to 17 residues. Trimming took 0 bases from V and 0 from J; bases not matched to a gene: 1.

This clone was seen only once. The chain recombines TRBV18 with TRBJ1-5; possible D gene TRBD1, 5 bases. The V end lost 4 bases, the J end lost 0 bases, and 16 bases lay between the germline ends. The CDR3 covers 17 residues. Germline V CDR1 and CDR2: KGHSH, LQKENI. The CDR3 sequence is CASSRQSGAYSNQPQHF. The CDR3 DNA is TGTGCCAGCTCACGCCAAAGCGGGGCTTATAGCAATCAGCCCCAGCATTTT.

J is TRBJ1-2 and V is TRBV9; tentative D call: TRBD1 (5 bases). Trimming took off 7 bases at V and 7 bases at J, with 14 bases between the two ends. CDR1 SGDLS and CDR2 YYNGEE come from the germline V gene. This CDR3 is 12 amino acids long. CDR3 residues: CASGGGRTGYTF. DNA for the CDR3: TGTGCCAGCGGGGGGGGGAGAACTGGCTACACCTTC. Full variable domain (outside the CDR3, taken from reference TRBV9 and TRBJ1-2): DSGVTQTPKHLITATGQRVTLRCSPRSGDLSVYWYQQSLDQGLQFLIQYYNGEERAKGNILERFSAQQFPDLHSELNLSSLELGDSALYFCASGGGRTGYTFGSGTRLTVV.

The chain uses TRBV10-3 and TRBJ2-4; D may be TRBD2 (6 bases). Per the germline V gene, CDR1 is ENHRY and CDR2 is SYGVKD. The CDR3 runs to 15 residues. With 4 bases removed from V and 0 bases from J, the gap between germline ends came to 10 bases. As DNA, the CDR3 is TGTGCCATCAGTGTCGGGCGGGGAGCCAAAAACATTCAGTACTTC. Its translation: CAISVGRGAKNIQYF.

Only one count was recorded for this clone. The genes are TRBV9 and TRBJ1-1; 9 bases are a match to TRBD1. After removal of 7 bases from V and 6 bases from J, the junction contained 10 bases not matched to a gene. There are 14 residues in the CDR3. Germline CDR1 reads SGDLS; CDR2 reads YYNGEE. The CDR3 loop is CASSRDRALAEAFF. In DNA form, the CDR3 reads TGTGCCAGCTCCCGGGACAGGGCTTTGGCTGAAGCTTTCTTT.

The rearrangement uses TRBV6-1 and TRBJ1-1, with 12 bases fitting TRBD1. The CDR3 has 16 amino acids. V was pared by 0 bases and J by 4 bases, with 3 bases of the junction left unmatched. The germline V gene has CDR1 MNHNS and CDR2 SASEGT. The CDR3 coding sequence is TGTGCCAGCAGTGAAGCTCTGGGACAGGGGGCCACTGAAGCTTTCTTT. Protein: CASSEALGQGATEAFF.

In DNA, the CDR3 is TGCAGCGTTGTGGTCGGCGGTCGAGATACGCAGTATTTT. It is translated as CSVVVGGRDTQYF. The chain joins TRBV29-1 to TRBJ2-3; D ambiguous. This CDR3 is 13 amino acids long. Per the germline V gene, CDR1 is SQVTM and CDR2 is ANQGSEA. Deletions cut 4 bases from V and 5 bases from J, with 13 bases between.

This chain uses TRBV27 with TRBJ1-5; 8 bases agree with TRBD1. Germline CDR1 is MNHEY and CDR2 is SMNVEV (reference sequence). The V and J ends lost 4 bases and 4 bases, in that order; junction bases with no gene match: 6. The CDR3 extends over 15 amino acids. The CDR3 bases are TGTGCCAGCAGTTCAGGGGGCGCAGGAAATCAGCCCCAGCATTTT. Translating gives CASSSGGAGNQPQHF.

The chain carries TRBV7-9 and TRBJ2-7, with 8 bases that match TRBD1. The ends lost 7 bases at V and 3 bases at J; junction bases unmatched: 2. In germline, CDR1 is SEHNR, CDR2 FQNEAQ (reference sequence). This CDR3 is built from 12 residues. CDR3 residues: CASTGTGYEQYF. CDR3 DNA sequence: TGTGCCAGCACCGGGACAGGCTACGAGCAGTACTTC.

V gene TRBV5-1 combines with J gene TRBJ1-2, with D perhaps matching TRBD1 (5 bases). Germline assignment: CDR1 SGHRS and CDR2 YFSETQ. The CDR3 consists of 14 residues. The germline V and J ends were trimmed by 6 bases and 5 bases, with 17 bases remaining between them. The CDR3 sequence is CASTVGGLGYGYTF. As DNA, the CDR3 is TGCGCCAGCACCGTCGGGGGGTTGGGGTATGGCTACACCTTC.

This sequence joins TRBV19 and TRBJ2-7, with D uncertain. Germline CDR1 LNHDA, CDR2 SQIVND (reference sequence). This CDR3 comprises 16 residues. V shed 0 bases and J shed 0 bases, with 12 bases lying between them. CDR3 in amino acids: CASSIDLLRSSYEQYF. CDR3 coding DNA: TGTGCCAGTAGTATAGATCTATTAAGGAGCTCCTACGAGCAGTACTTC.

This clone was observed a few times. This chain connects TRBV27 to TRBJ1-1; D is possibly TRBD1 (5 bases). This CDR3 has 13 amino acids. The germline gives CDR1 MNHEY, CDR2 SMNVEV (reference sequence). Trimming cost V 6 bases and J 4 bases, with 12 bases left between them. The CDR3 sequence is CASSPPGVTEAFF. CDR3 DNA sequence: TGTGCCAGCAGCCCCCCGGGGGTCACTGAAGCTTTCTTT.

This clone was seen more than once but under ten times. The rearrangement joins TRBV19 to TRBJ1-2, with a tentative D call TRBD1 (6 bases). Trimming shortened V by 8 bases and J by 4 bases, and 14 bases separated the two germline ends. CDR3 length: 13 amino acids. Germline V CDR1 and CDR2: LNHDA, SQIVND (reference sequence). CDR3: CASRQVGGYGYTF. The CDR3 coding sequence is TGTGCCAGTCGACAGGTTGGGGGCTATGGCTACACCTTC. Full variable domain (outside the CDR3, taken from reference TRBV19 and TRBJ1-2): DGGITQSPKYLFRKEGQNVTLSCEQNLNHDAMYWYRQDPGQGLRLIYYSQIVNDFQKGDIAEGYSVSREKKESFPLTVTSAQKNPTAFYLCASRQVGGYGYTFGSGTRLTVV.

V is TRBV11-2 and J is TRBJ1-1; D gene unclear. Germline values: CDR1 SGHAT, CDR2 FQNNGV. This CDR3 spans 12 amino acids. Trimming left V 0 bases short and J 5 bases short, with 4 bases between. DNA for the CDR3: TGTGCCAGCAGCTTAGATCGTACTGAAGCTTTCTTT. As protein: CASSLDRTEAFF.

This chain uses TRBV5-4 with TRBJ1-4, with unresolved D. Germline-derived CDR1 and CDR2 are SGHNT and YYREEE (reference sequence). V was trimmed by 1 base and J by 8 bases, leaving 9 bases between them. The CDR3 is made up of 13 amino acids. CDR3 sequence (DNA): TGTGCCAGCAGCTTGAAGGGAGGGGAAAAACTGTTTTTT. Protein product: CASSLKGGEKLFF.

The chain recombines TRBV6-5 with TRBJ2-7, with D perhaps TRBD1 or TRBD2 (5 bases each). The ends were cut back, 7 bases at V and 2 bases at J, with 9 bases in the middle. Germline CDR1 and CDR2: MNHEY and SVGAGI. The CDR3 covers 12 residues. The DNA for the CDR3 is TGTGCCAGCATCGGGACGGCCTACGAGCAGTACTTC. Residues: CASIGTAYEQYF.

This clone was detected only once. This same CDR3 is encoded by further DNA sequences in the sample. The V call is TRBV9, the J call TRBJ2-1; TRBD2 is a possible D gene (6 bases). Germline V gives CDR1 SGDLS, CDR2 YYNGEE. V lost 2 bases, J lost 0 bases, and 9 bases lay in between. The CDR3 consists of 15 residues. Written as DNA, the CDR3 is TGTGCCAGCAGCGTTAGCGGCAGCTCCTACAATGAGCAGTTCTTC. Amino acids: CASSVSGSSYNEQFF.

The CDR3, as DNA: TGTGCCAGCAGCTTATCGGGTTTGGGCAATCAGCCCCAGCATTTT. This encodes CASSLSGLGNQPQHF. This chain links TRBV7-2 with TRBJ1-5; D gene uncertain. Trimming took off 2 bases at V and 2 bases at J, with 10 bases between the two ends. Germline CDR1 reads SGHTA; CDR2 reads FQGNSA. The CDR3 runs 15 residues.